This record looks at one TCR beta chain sequence and its context. Antigen unknown. Exclusion criteria comprised uncontrolled infection, other autoimmune disease, pregnancy or lactation. The record originates from a study of T cells in Graves' hyperthyroidism and ophthalmopathy. The overall study: The authors collected peripheral blood at initial diagnosis, before any treatment.

TCR beta CDR3 sequences were amplified from RNA transcripts. An initial round of RT-PCR targeting the TCR CDR3 relied on the HTBI primer set. TCRdb redid the calling of the multiplex PCR reads with MiXCR, one entry per CDR3 protein. The sample consists of 690,000 or so distinct CDR3 sequences, around a sixth of them appearing once. General study results and limits: Most clonotypes expanded in the thyroid (above 0.001) were also present in blood.

The V gene's germline CDR1 is SGHVS and CDR2 FQNEAQ. This CDR3 comprises 14 residues. The trim removed 10 bases at V and 6 bases at J, leaving 9 bases unmatched. The receptor was derived from a woman in her forties or fifties with Graves' hyperthyroidism that later progressed to Graves' ophthalmopathy. The specimen sequenced was blood. The rearrangement links TRBV7-8 to TRBJ2-1; 10 nucleotides match TRBD1. CDR3 DNA: TGTGCCACCGAGACCGGGACAGGGGTCAATGAGCAGTTCTTC. Translated, it gives CATETGTGVNEQFF.